This paragraph reports one T cell receptor (beta chain). This entry comes from a study of blood T cell repertoires in COVID-19. Study at large: Samples taken during acute and convalescent COVID-19 were collected in the United States, Italy and Spain.

Original methodology: Reference gene primers were amplified, and this amplification served to estimate nucleated cell counts. Produced via immunoSEQ multiplex PCR; TCRdb's table is partial and in-frame only. The DNA was the basis for D and trimming; V, J and clone size are from that table. The sample shows about 240,000 clones, roughly nine tenths of them seen only once. The CDR3 is 16 amino acids. Per germline, CDR1 SGHRS and CDR2 YFSETQ. The ends lost 5 bases at V and 6 bases at J; junction bases unmatched: 13. This clonotype originated in a man in his 60s with acute or convalescent COVID-19. Sequenced: peripheral blood. This chain links TRBV5-1 with TRBJ2-1; 8 nucleotides agree with TRBD2. The CDR3 here is CASRSDTSGFSNEQFF. CDR3 nucleotides: TGCGCCAGCAGATCAGATACTAGCGGCTTTAGCAATGAGCAGTTCTTC.